This TCR beta chain was identified during a study of shared clonotypes between healthy human individuals (TCRdb year 2020). Broadly, across the study: Three men and a couple of women, aged 18 to 49 years, made up the cohort. Different laboratories and diverse techniques were used to prepare libraries and sequence TCR repertoires, to increase sequencing depth and limit assay-specific biases. Leukapheresis yielded between about 0.85 and 10 billion PBMCs per donor. Blood TCR repertoires of a handful of healthy adults were deeply sequenced to estimate repertoire size and the extent of clonotype sharing between individuals. For each donor, three plates each were used for CD4 naive and CD4 memory, two plates were used for CD8 naive, and one plate was used for CD8 memory. Points the paper makes about the study in general: Across a few donors, 4.5% to 6.5% of naive CD4, more than 3% of naive CD8, 2.3% of memory CD4, and under 0.45% of memory CD8 clonotypes were shared. Pairwise subsampling indicated that sequencing depth was expected to affect the degree of clonotype sharing among donors. Incomplete sequencing was indicated by rarefaction of sorted-subset datasets, despite the large sequencing depth. The genetic and exposure-history diversity represented was limited by the small number of donors. Sampling was restricted to blood, and TCR repertoires in tissues likely differ from the TCR repertoires found in blood. Compared with non-shared clonotypes, the clonotypes found in all four sorted-subset donors had higher generation probabilities. Naive subsets generally had larger estimated clonotype richness than memory subsets.

The donors were healthy, HIV-negative adults with no recently reported acute infections or vaccinations. Every donor was a Caucasian adult living in Nashville, Tennessee, USA. Magnetic negative selection was used to enrich CD4+ T cells, after which naive cells were positively selected on CD45RA and the negative fraction became the memory subset. Blood was collected by leukapheresis, and PBMCs were isolated by Ficoll-Histopaque density gradient centrifugation and then cryopreserved in liquid nitrogen vapor phase. Analytical flow cytometry was used to check the purity and quantity of every magnetically sorted T cell population. Genomic DNA was isolated from each sorted fraction and quantified by UV absorbance on a Nanodrop 2000c. Using the deep immunoSEQ assay, TCR CDR3 regions were amplified from genomic DNA by multiplex PCR. Extracted genomic DNA from each cell subset was distributed evenly across all wells of several immunoSEQ 96-well plates, and each plate was treated as a replicate. For sorted subsets, each replicate PCR was loaded with roughly 200 ng genomic DNA, equivalent to approximately 33,000 T cell genomes. Purified libraries were measured with a Qubit 3.0 fluorometer, size-checked on a Bioanalyzer 2100, and measured again with the KAPA Library Quantification kit. Each immunoSEQ 96-well plate was sequenced on its own single-read 150-cycle Illumina NextSeq 550 flow cell. Turning to the authors' computational methods: Because the immunoSEQ output held only junctional sequences and lacked quality scores, the filtering could not match the filtering applied to full-length reads. To assign V/J genes and CDR3, sequences were annotated against IMGT germline references using PyIR, a Python wrapper for IgBLAST v1.9. Reads with weak V/J assignments (E-value above 1e-6), missing CDR3, stop codons, out-of-frame junctions, or ambiguous translated residues were removed. V3J clonotypes were defined as sequences sharing an identical inferred V gene, J gene, and CDR3 amino acid sequence. Percentage overlap between repertoires was calculated by dividing the number of shared unique clonotypes by the size of the smaller repertoire. RTK rarefaction, the Chao1 estimator, and Recon v2.1 estimates of unobserved clonotypes were used to assess repertoire richness. Generation probabilities were computed with OLGA for all TCRbeta clonotypes obtained by the gDNA method from four donors. TCRdb's version of the immuneACCESS table is confined to in-frame rearrangements and falls short of the full clone set. An unresolved V gene accounts for under half of the shortfall where checked; the remainder is of unknown origin. V and J calls and clone size follow that table, whereas D and trimming were derived from the DNA. The sample records over 2 million clones, roughly 94% of which are singletons. More than 0.1% of the sample is taken by the ten largest.

Counted from cysteine to phenylalanine, this CDR3 has 13 amino acids. The DNA shown is the 39-base CDR3, in frame from base 1. Between the V and J ends, shortened by 7 bases and 0 bases respectively, the junction contains 7 bases. The germline V gene gives CDR1 as MNHNS and CDR2 as SASEGT. For this clone: Its binding antigen is unknown. The record has no base qualities; no much larger clone is one base away.

This sequence uses TRBV6-1 and TRBJ2-1, with TRBD2 as a weak D call on 6 bases. The sequenced sample consisted of naive CD4+ T cells sorted from blood. The sample's cell subset or site label is to be understood as: CD45RA+ positively selected. This TCR was sampled from a man between 18 and 35 years old in good health. The DNA sequence is as follows: TGTGCCAGCAAGACTAGCTCCTACAATGAGCAGTTCTTC. Its translation is CASKTSSYNEQFF.